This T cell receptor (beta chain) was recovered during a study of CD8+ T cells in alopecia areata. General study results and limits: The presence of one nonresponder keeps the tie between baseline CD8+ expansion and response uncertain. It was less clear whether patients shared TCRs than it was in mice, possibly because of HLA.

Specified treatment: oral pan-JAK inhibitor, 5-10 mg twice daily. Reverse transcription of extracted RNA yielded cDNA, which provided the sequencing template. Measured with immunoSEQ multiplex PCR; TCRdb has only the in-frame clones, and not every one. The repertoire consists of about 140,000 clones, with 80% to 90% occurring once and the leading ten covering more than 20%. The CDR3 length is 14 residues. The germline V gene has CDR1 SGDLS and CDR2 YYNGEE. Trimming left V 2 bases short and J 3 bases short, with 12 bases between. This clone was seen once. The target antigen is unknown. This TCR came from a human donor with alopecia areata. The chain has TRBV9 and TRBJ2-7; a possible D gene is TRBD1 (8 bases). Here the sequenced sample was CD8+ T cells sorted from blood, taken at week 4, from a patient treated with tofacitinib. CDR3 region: CASSVSGTGYEQYF. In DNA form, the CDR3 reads TGTGCCAGCAGCGTGAGCGGGACAGGCTACGAGCAGTACTTC.